This T cell receptor beta chain emerged from a study of PD-1 blockade in classical Hodgkin lymphoma. Study results and caveats: Before treatment, TCR diversity in newly diagnosed patients was reportedly lower than in healthy donors.

About this clone: Its matching antigen is unknown.

The CDR3 extends over 14 amino acids. V shed 5 bases and J shed 1 base, with 8 bases lying between them. Germline-derived CDR1 and CDR2 are MNHNY and SVGAGI (reference sequence). The time point denotes: cycle 4 day 1 (C4D1), after less than seven weeks of nivolumab. All patients relapsed after autologous stem cell transplantation, and brentuximab vedotin exposure varied. Measured with immunoSEQ multiplex PCR; TCRdb has only the in-frame clones, and not every one. The table lists approximately 20,000 clones, 70% to 90% of them singletons. This chain connects TRBV6-6 to TRBJ2-2; the D is unclear. The specimen comprised peripheral blood mononuclear cells (PBMCs), sampled before the fourth cycle of nivolumab. The TCR was taken from a human donor with classical Hodgkin lymphoma. CDR3 protein: CASSPNRNTGELFF. The CDR3 DNA reads TGTGCCAGCAGTCCCAACAGGAACACCGGGGAGCTGTTTTTT.